The present entry profiles one T cell receptor (beta chain) with its context. The antigen this receptor binds is unknown. Qualities for individual bases were not recorded, and no much larger clone is one base off. For this chain, trimming is 0 bases at the V end and 8 bases at the J end, and the number of junction bases without a gene match is 9. From the cysteine up to the phenylalanine, the CDR3 has a length of 16 residues. The kept DNA is CDR3 alone, 48 bases in frame from the first base. CDR1 and CDR2 were assigned from the germline V gene as SGHTS and YDEGEE. The trial excluded patients who had a history of autoimmune disease or who were on systemic immunosuppression. Peripheral blood for TCR sequencing was collected from all dose cohorts at baseline, on cycle 4 day 1, and on cycle 7 day 1. Samples came from an open-label, multicenter, first-in-human phase I dose-escalation trial of ivuxolimab. Adults with locally advanced or metastatic melanoma, renal cell, hepatocellular, or head and neck squamous cell carcinoma were enrolled in the trial. Before TCR sequencing, CD4+ T cells and CD8+ T cells from peripheral blood were sorted into separate populations.

Genomic DNA was isolated from the sorted cells so that the TCRbeta CDR3 region could be sequenced. TCRbeta CDR3 regions were sequenced using the immunoSEQ Assay. As stored in TCRdb, this immuneACCESS dataset retains in-frame rearrangements with V and J assigned. A fraction of the clones does not appear; measured against another copy, unresolved V genes explain less than half of the discrepancy, and the remainder lacks a known reason. This sample holds about 50,000 clones; just under 95% were observed only once. Roughly 22% of the sample is held by the ten biggest clonotypes. The sample originates from a study of OX40 agonist ivuxolimab in advanced cancers. Some background on the complete study: Ivuxolimab, which targeted the costimulatory receptor OX40 (CD134), was an agonistic, fully human IgG2 monoclonal antibody. Partial responses occurred in three dose-escalation patients: two with cutaneous melanoma and one with hepatocellular carcinoma. Intravenous ivuxolimab was administered to patients every 2 weeks at six dose levels: 0.01, 0.1, 0.3, 1.5, 3 and 10 mg/kg. The point of sequencing TCRbeta in the periphery was to test whether ivuxolimab changed TCR sequence diversity and drove clonal T-cell expansion. Prior anti-PD-1, anti-PD-L1 or anti-CTLA-4 therapy was permitted, and approximately 39% of dose-escalation patients had received checkpoint inhibitors. The paper covers the monotherapy dose-escalation part of the phase I ivuxolimab trial, which included N = 52 patients. In the dose-escalation cohort, 75% to 90% of patients were male, and the mean age was around 60 years with a range of roughly 20 to 80. Of the roughly 52 dose-escalation patients, hepatocellular carcinoma was present in approximately 20, melanoma in roughly 15, renal cell carcinoma in 9 and head and neck cancer in 9. Here is what the overall study found, with its caveats: Low levels of normalized T-cell clonal expansion were also seen in some patients who did not respond. In the 0.1-3.0 mg/kg groups, partial responders were among the patients with the lowest normalized peripheral clonal expansion, particularly in CD8+ T cells. After ivuxolimab, CD8+ T cells had more expanded clones than CD4+ T cells on average. At doses of 0.1 to 3.0 mg/kg, clonal expansion of both CD4+ and CD8+ blood T cells was observed from baseline to week 6. Antigen specificity was not determined for the clonally expanded peripheral T cells.

This clonotype originated in an adult with an advanced solid tumor such as melanoma, head and neck, liver or kidney cancer. The chain joins TRBV5-8 to TRBJ1-4, with 8 central nucleotides matching TRBD1. Sequenced material: CD4+ or CD8+ T cells sorted from blood, taken in a trial of the OX40 agonist ivuxolimab. In nucleotide form, the sequence is TGTGCCAGCAGCTTGGCGGCGGACAGGGACGAGGAAAAACTGTTTTTT. The resulting protein is CASSLAADRDEEKLFF. With the portions outside the CDR3 filled from the reference TRBV5-8 and TRBJ1-4 genes, the complete variable region becomes EAGVTQSPTHLIKTRGQQATLRCSPISGHTSVYWYQQALGLGLQFLLWYDEGEERNRGNFPPRFSGRQFPNYSSELNVNALELEDSALYLCASSLAADRDEEKLFFGSGTQLSVL.